The subject of this entry is one T cell receptor (beta chain). Its antigen is as yet unknown. This sample is drawn from a study of cytomegalovirus exposure and HLA in healthy donors. Study context: Of around 410 genotyped donors, around 86% grouped in the Caucasian-associated ancestry cluster.

Study outcomes and limitations: Across HLA loci, a later analysis found differing TCR association rates, with DRB1 most and HLA-C fewest. Cytomegalovirus status was reportedly diagnosed by the classifier with high sensitivity and specificity. V- and J-gene trimming in TCR beta was tied to a missense DCLRE1C variant by an analysis performed later.

The PCR ran on 60 Vbeta and 13 Jbeta primers. Sequencing was performed with immunoSEQ multiplex PCR; in TCRdb, only in-frame clones are kept and a portion is missing. The sample includes about 67,000 clones. CDR1 and CDR2 (germline): MNHNS, SASEGT. This CDR3 is built from 14 residues. The V and J ends lost 7 bases and 6 bases, in that order; junction bases with no gene match: 11. The TCR originated in a woman in her twenties or thirties in good health and CMV-seronegative. The chain carries TRBV6-1 and TRBJ1-2; the match to TRBD1 covers 7 bases. Material for sequencing was PBMCs. CDR3 DNA: TGTGCCAGCAACTTACCCGGGACAGAGAATGGCTACACCTTC. It codes for CASNLPGTENGYTF.